One and the same sample provided the 31 T cell receptor beta chains below, sequenced in a study of technical replicates of blood from four donors (dated by TCRdb to the late 2010s). The library relied on the immunoSEQ multiplex PCR assay. TCRdb took this table from immuneACCESS and kept in-frame rearrangements with V and J called. Such tables lack part of the clones; where checked against another copy, unresolved V genes explain under half of the gap, and the rest is unexplained. The sample includes some 85,000 clones, with just under 95% observed a single time. The ten most abundant clones make up approximately 0.39% of the sample. The specimen was T cells isolated from PBMCs. The receptor source for this set is a human donor in good health.

This clone was recorded only once. The V gene is TRBV5-6, the J gene TRBJ1-2; no clear D. Germline-derived CDR1 and CDR2 are SGHDT and YYEEEE. The V gene lost 0 bases and the J gene lost 4 bases, with 7 bases spanning the gap. The CDR3 length is 13 residues. The CDR3 region is CASSLDSLYGYTF. DNA for the CDR3: TGTGCCAGCAGCTTGGACAGCCTCTATGGCTACACCTTC.

The genes are TRBV6-1 and TRBJ2-7, with D possibly being TRBD2 (6 bases). The germline V gene encodes CDR1 MNHNS and CDR2 SASEGT. CDR3 length equals 15 residues. With 7 bases removed from V and 6 bases from J, the gap between germline ends came to 22 bases. The CDR3 DNA sequence: TGTGCCAGCACCGAGCGCCTGGGAGGCCCCTCCGAGCAGTACTTC. Translated: CASTERLGGPSEQYF.

The V gene is TRBV11-2, the J gene TRBJ1-1; 8 bases match TRBD1. Germline V gives CDR1 SGHAT, CDR2 FQNNGV. J gave up 5 bases and V 5 bases, and 4 bases lay outside the gene matches. This CDR3 region has 13 residues. As DNA, the CDR3 is TGTGCCAGCAGCCAGACAGGGGTGACTGAAGCTTTCTTT. It is translated as CASSQTGVTEAFF.

The genes are TRBV28 and TRBJ1-1, with D maybe TRBD1 (6 bases). The CDR3 has 16 amino acids. V was trimmed by 4 bases and J by 4 bases, leaving 19 bases between them. Germline V gene data show CDR1 as MDHEN and CDR2 as SYDVKM. The CDR3 protein is CASSSQGRLALTEAFF. DNA for the CDR3: TGTGCCAGCAGTTCACAGGGTAGACTCGCCCTCACTGAAGCTTTCTTT.

The J gene is TRBJ2-4, the V gene TRBV29-1; tentatively, D is TRBD2 (5 bases). Trimming left V 0 bases short and J 9 bases short, with 15 bases between. The CDR3 totals 14 residues. Germline CDR1 SQVTM, CDR2 ANQGSEA. Here the CDR3 DNA reads TGCAGCGTTGAAGATCCCGGCTATCGGGGCATTCAGTACTTC. This sequence encodes CSVEDPGYRGIQYF. Full variable domain (remainder filled in from reference TRBV29-1 and TRBJ2-4): SAVISQKPSRDICQRGTSLTIQCQVDSQVTMMFWYRQQPGQSLTLIATANQGSEATYESGFVIDKFPISRPNLTFSTLTVSNMSPEDSSIYLCSVEDPGYRGIQYFGAGTRLSVL.

The chain has TRBV6-5 and TRBJ2-2, with TRBD2 matching over 8 bases. Unmatched junction bases numbered 6, after V lost 5 bases and J lost 7 bases. This CDR3 comprises 14 residues. Germline V gene sequence: CDR1 MNHEY, CDR2 SVGAGI. CDR3 loop: CASSGGGLSGELFF. In nucleotides, the CDR3 is TGTGCCAGCAGTGGCGGGGGGTTGAGCGGGGAGCTGTTTTTT.

This chain's CDR3 is CASSEPYPPQHF. The CDR3 DNA sequence: TGTGCCAGCAGCGAACCTTATCCGCCCCAGCATTTT. This chain joins TRBV2 and TRBJ1-5, with D uncertain. V was shortened by 6 bases and J by 9 bases, with 12 bases between the two germline ends. This CDR3 comprises 12 residues. The germline V gene encodes CDR1 SNHLY and CDR2 FYNNEI.

The chain joins TRBV5-1 to TRBJ2-1, with D possibly being TRBD1 (5 bases). V lost 4 bases to trimming and J lost 10 bases, with 24 bases between them. The CDR3 covers 16 residues. Germline V gives CDR1 SGHRS, CDR2 YFSETQ. As DNA, the CDR3 is TGCGCCAGCAGCCCCCAAGGCCAGGGCCCTCTGGAAGAGCAGTTCTTC. Translation: CASSPQGQGPLEEQFF.

The chain carries TRBV19 and TRBJ1-3; a possible D gene is TRBD1 (5 bases). Germline V CDR1 and CDR2: LNHDA, SQIVND (reference sequence). The V gene lost 8 bases and the J gene lost 3 bases, with 8 bases spanning the gap. This CDR3 region has 12 residues. The CDR3 protein is CASGQGGNTIYF. As DNA, the CDR3 is TGTGCCAGTGGGCAGGGTGGAAACACCATATATTTT.

The V gene is TRBV27, the J gene TRBJ1-2; 7 bases are a match to TRBD1. This CDR3 is 13 amino acids long. The germline V gene has CDR1 MNHEY and CDR2 SMNVEV (reference sequence). V shed 5 bases, J shed 4 bases, and the junction held 4 bases outside the gene matches. The CDR3 reads CASSRRQGYGYTF. CDR3 in DNA: TGTGCCAGCAGTAGGCGACAGGGCTATGGCTACACCTTC.

This chain links TRBV4-1 with TRBJ2-5; D may be TRBD2 (6 bases). The V and J ends lost 0 bases and 5 bases respectively, with 13 bases between them. The CDR3 sequence is 15 residues long. Germline V lookup: CDR1 MGHRA, CDR2 YSYEKL. This CDR3 is CASSQDWLAIETQYF. DNA of the CDR3: TGCGCCAGCAGCCAAGATTGGCTAGCGATCGAGACCCAGTACTTC.

The chain uses TRBV9 and TRBJ2-1, with 12 bases that match TRBD2. J was trimmed by 8 bases and V by 7 bases; bases with no gene match: 7. This CDR3 is built from 14 residues. In germline, CDR1 is SGDLS, CDR2 YYNGEE. The CDR3 protein is CASSSSGRAYEQFF. In DNA form, the CDR3 reads TGTGCCAGCTCCTCTAGCGGGAGGGCCTATGAGCAGTTCTTC.

This chain links TRBV19 with TRBJ2-3; 11 nucleotides align to TRBD2. The V and J ends lost 1 base and 6 bases, in that order; junction bases with no gene match: 9. This CDR3 is built from 17 residues. Germline loops: CDR1 LNHDA, CDR2 SQIVND (reference sequence). The CDR3 DNA reads TGTGCCAGTAGTATAGTGGAACTAGCGGGAGTAGTGGATACGCAGTATTTT. Amino acids: CASSIVELAGVVDTQYF.

The rearrangement links TRBV2 to TRBJ2-7; a weak D match, TRBD1 (6 bases). The CDR3 length is 12 residues. Germline V CDR1 and CDR2: SNHLY, FYNNEI. V shed 6 bases and J shed 3 bases, with 9 bases lying between them. The DNA for the CDR3 is TGTGCCAGCAGCGGGGACAACTACGAGCAGTACTTC. Translating it yields CASSGDNYEQYF. The full variable domain, its missing parts supplied by reference TRBV2 and TRBJ2-7, is EPEVTQTPSHQVTQMGQEVILRCVPISNHLYFYWYRQILGQKVEFLVSFYNNEISEKSEIFDDQFSVERPDGSNFTLKIRSTKLEDSAMYFCASSGDNYEQYFGPGTRLTVT.

J is TRBJ2-7 and V is TRBV2; tentative D call: TRBD1 (5 bases). The length of the CDR3 is 15 residues. From germline, CDR1 is SNHLY and CDR2 FYNNEI. V was pared by 4 bases and J by 5 bases, with 18 bases between. This CDR3 is CASSVGQGKVDEQYF. In nucleotides, the CDR3 is TGTGCCAGCAGTGTCGGGCAGGGAAAAGTCGACGAGCAGTACTTC.

The chain carries TRBV11-2 and TRBJ2-5; TRBD1 might be the D (5 bases). The CDR3 runs to 17 residues. CDR1 is SGHAT and CDR2 is FQNNGV in the germline V gene. V shed 1 base and J shed 0 bases, with 15 bases lying between them. CDR3 coding DNA: TGTGCCAGCAGCTTAGGGCTAAGCGACAGTTACCAAGAGACCCAGTACTTC. Amino acids: CASSLGLSDSYQETQYF.

The chain recombines TRBV7-2 with TRBJ1-2; 7 positions agree with TRBD1. CDR1 and CDR2 from the germline V gene are SGHTA and FQGNSA. V gave up 3 bases and J gave up 3 bases; unmatched junction bases: 7. The CDR3 sequence is 15 residues long. The CDR3 nucleotides read TGTGCCAGCAGCTTTACAGGGGCGCGGGACTATGGCTACACCTTC. Encoded protein: CASSFTGARDYGYTF.

The chain uses TRBV10-3 and TRBJ2-7, with 8 bases matching TRBD1. This CDR3 is built from 12 residues. Germline values: CDR1 ENHRY, CDR2 SYGVKD. With V trimmed by 9 bases and J by 5 bases, 6 bases remained unmatched. CDR3 nucleotides: TGTGCCATTAGGGACAGGATTGACGAGCAGTACTTC. The encoded protein is CAIRDRIDEQYF.

The chain employs TRBV28 and TRBJ2-6; 9 bases match TRBD2. The CDR3 totals 19 residues. V trimming: 5 bases; J trimming: 0 bases; junction bases outside the gene matches: 11. The germline CDR1 and CDR2 sequences are MDHEN and SYDVKM. CDR3 amino acids: CASSPPRASGTSGANVLTF. Written as DNA, the CDR3 is TGTGCCAGCAGTCCCCCTAGGGCTAGCGGGACCTCTGGGGCCAACGTCCTGACTTTC.

The CDR3 sequence is CASLTGSYEQYF. The CDR3 bases are TGTGCCAGCTTGACAGGGTCATACGAGCAGTACTTC. J is TRBJ2-7 and V is TRBV6-6; 7 nucleotides line up with TRBD1. V gave up 8 bases and J gave up 4 bases; unmatched junction bases: 5. This CDR3 spans 12 amino acids. Germline lookup yields CDR1 MNHNY and CDR2 SVGAGI (reference sequence).

The rearrangement links TRBV19 to TRBJ1-5; 10 bases line up with TRBD1. V was clipped by 3 bases and J by 7 bases; unmatched bases: 6. In germline, CDR1 is LNHDA, CDR2 SQIVND (reference sequence). This CDR3 spans 15 amino acids. CDR3 protein: CASSIFGTGDQPQHF. As DNA, the CDR3 is TGTGCCAGTAGTATTTTCGGGACAGGGGACCAGCCCCAGCATTTT.

The chain combines TRBV13 with TRBJ1-2, with TRBD1 identical over 9 bases. CDR1 is PRHDT and CDR2 is FYEKMQ in the germline V gene (reference sequence). The CDR3 is 13 amino acids. The V and J ends lost 5 bases and 6 bases, in that order; junction bases with no gene match: 4. The CDR3 bases are TGTGCCAGCAGCCATGGGGACAGGGATGGCTACACCTTC. Its translation is CASSHGDRDGYTF.

This clone came up once. This chain uses TRBV19 with TRBJ1-1; D is possibly TRBD1 (5 bases). The CDR3 spans 14 residues. Germline values: CDR1 LNHDA, CDR2 SQIVND (reference sequence). V lost 3 bases, J lost 6 bases, and 14 bases lay in between. CDR3 nucleotides: TGTGCCAGTAGTATCGGTGGGGCAGAGGCTGAAGCTTTCTTT. Translated, it gives CASSIGGAEAEAFF.

This chain joins TRBV6-1 and TRBJ1-3, with 10 positions matching TRBD1. The CDR3 runs to 14 residues. Germline assignment: CDR1 MNHNS and CDR2 SASEGT. V shed 4 bases, J shed 3 bases, and the junction held 0 bases outside the gene matches. The CDR3 DNA reads as TGTGCCAGCAGTGGGACAGGGGGTGGAAACACCATATATTTT. The encoded protein is CASSGTGGGNTIYF.

This chain joins TRBV7-2 and TRBJ2-1, with unresolved D. Germline V gives CDR1 SGHTA, CDR2 FQGNSA. Between the trimmed V and J ends, which lost 1 base and 5 bases, there was a span of 15 bases. The CDR3 extends over 16 amino acids. The CDR3 DNA follows: TGTGCCAGCAGCTTAGTTCCTCGGTCACTTAACAATGAGCAGTTCTTC. Its translation: CASSLVPRSLNNEQFF.

The chain has TRBV5-1 and TRBJ2-7; D gene unclear. Germline CDR1 reads SGHRS; CDR2 reads YFSETQ. The V and J ends lost 0 bases and 0 bases respectively, with 10 bases between them. This CDR3 has 15 residues. The chain's CDR3 is CASSLGEAHSYEQYF. In DNA, the CDR3 is TGCGCCAGCAGCTTGGGAGAGGCCCACTCCTACGAGCAGTACTTC.

The chain uses TRBV6-5 and TRBJ2-1; 7 bases line up with TRBD1. The CDR3 is made up of 13 amino acids. The V gene end was trimmed by 4 bases and the J gene end by 9 bases; junction bases not matched to a gene: 6. CDR1 is MNHEY, CDR2 SVGAGI, per germline. In DNA, the CDR3 is TGTGCCAGCAGTTTAGTGGGACAGCCTGAGCAGTTCTTC. Protein product: CASSLVGQPEQFF.

J is TRBJ2-3 and V is TRBV30; 10 bases fit TRBD2. Per the germline V gene, CDR1 is GTSNPN and CDR2 is SVGIG (reference sequence). The V and J ends lost 3 bases and 3 bases, in that order; junction bases with no gene match: 3. CDR3 length: 14 amino acids. CDR3 DNA: TGTGCCTGGAGGGGAGCGGGAGGGACAGATACGCAGTATTTT. It yields the protein CAWRGAGGTDTQYF.

This chain uses TRBV20-1 with TRBJ2-7; D remains unclear. V was cut by 3 bases and J by 0 bases, with 3 bases left in between. The CDR3 sequence is 11 residues long. From germline, CDR1 is DFQATT and CDR2 SNEGSKA (reference sequence). The CDR3 DNA reads TGCAGTGCTAGCCTCTCCTACGAGCAGTACTTC. Encoded protein: CSASLSYEQYF.

The chain has TRBV9 and TRBJ2-7; D perhaps matches TRBD2 (5 bases). From germline, CDR1 is SGDLS and CDR2 YYNGEE. The CDR3 contains 14 residues. Between the trimmed V and J ends, which lost 2 bases and 2 bases, there was a span of 11 bases. The chain's CDR3 is CASSVGRETYEQYF. CDR3 DNA sequence: TGTGCCAGCAGCGTCGGACGGGAAACCTACGAGCAGTACTTC.

CDR3 residues: CASSQTLRTAGYGYTF. CDR3 nucleotide sequence: TGCGCCAGCAGCCAAACCTTGAGGACAGCCGGCTATGGCTACACCTTC. J is TRBJ1-2 and V is TRBV4-3; possibly TRBD1 for D (6 bases). The CDR3 runs to 16 residues. Germline CDR1 LGHNA, CDR2 YSLEER. V lost 2 bases to trimming and J lost 4 bases, with 17 bases between them.